The rows below give T cell receptor beta chains drawn from one sample of a study of T cells in Graves' hyperthyroidism and ophthalmopathy. TCRdb fed the multiplex PCR reads into MiXCR, producing one record per CDR3 protein. The table shows hundreds of thousands of distinct CDR3 sequences, with over 35% occurring only once. The sample was blood. The receptor source for this set is a man in his late teens or twenties with Graves' hyperthyroidism. Both conserved end residues are part of each CDR3. The order of the fields is J gene, clone size, V gene, D gene, CDR3 DNA, CDR3 protein. The D gene is left open where the match is weak. Part of the rows lack a size; the others show once, few, many or a class for expanded clones.

TRBJ2-2	many	TRBV29-1	TRBD2	TGCAGCGTTGGGACTAGCGTCGGGGAGCTGTTTTTT	CSVGTSVGELFF
TRBJ1-1	.	TRBV5-1	.	TGCGCCAGCAGATTGGAAACGACTGAAGCTTTCTTT	CASRLETTEAFF
TRBJ1-4	few	TRBV4-2	.	TGTGCCAGCAGCCAAGATCTAGGAGGGAACAATGAAAAACTGTTTTTT	CASSQDLGGNNEKLFF
TRBJ1-1	few	TRBV2	.	TGTGCCAGCAGTTACTCACCGACATACAACACTGAAGCTTTCTTT	CASSYSPTYNTEAFF
TRBJ1-1	.	TRBV7-9	.	TGTGCCAGCAGCTCTCGGGGAGGGCATAGTACGGCGGGTGAAGCTTTCTTT	CASSSRGGHSTAGEAFF
TRBJ2-6	many	TRBV7-9	.	TGTGCCAGCAGTTTTCAGGGGTCAGGGGCCAACGTCCTGACTTTC	CASSFQGSGANVLTF
TRBJ2-7	.	TRBV11-2	TRBD2	TGTGCCAGCGGCCCGACTAGCGGGTTCGAGCAGTACTTC	CASGPTSGFEQYF
TRBJ1-1	few	TRBV12-3/TRBV12-4	.	TGTGCCAGCAGTTTGCGAAGCGTGAACACTGAAGCTTTCTTT	CASSLRSVNTEAFF
TRBJ2-7	.	TRBV6-2/TRBV6-3	.	TGTGCCAGCAGTTACGTGGAGATAGAACCGTACGAGCAGTACTTC	CASSYVEIEPYEQYF
TRBJ2-5	.	TRBV4-2	.	TGTGCCAGCAGCCACGGCCGACTGATAGAGACCCAGTACTTC	CASSHGRLIETQYF
TRBJ2-7	few	TRBV7-8	TRBD2	TGTGCCAGCAGCCCTATAGCGGGGCGATCCTACGAGCAGTACTTC	CASSPIAGRSYEQYF
TRBJ1-2	.	TRBV5-4	.	TGTGCCAGCAGCTTACGGGGGGTCGGCTACACCTTC	CASSLRGVGYTF
TRBJ2-1	.	TRBV15	.	TGTGCCACCAGCAGAGGTGGGGGACCTGAGCAGTTCTTC	CATSRGGGPEQFF
TRBJ1-2	once	TRBV4-3	.	TGCGCCAGCAGCCAAGGGGCAGGGACCCATGGCTACACCTTC	CASSQGAGTHGYTF
TRBJ2-7	many	TRBV2	.	TGTGCCAGTTTTGTTCCCGGGACAAACTACGAGCAGTACTTC	CASFVPGTNYEQYF
TRBJ1-2	.	TRBV20-1	.	TGCAGTGCTAGAGATATGGCTCGACCCTCTAATGGCTACACCTTC	CSARDMARPSNGYTF
TRBJ2-2	many	TRBV5-1	.	TGCGCCAGCGTGGCGGACAACACCGGGGAGCTGTTTTTT	CASVADNTGELFF
TRBJ1-4	many	TRBV6-6	.	TGTGCCAGCAGCCCGGACAGCGATAATGAAAAACTGTTTTTT	CASSPDSDNEKLFF
TRBJ1-2	.	TRBV10-3	TRBD1	TGTGCCAGCAGTTTATCGACAGGGGGCTATGGCTACACCTTC	CASSLSTGGYGYTF
TRBJ2-7	.	TRBV14	.	TGTGCCAGCAGCCCTCTGGGGGTTTCCTACGAGCAGTACTTC	CASSPLGVSYEQYF
TRBJ1-2	.	TRBV2	.	TGTGCCAGCAGCACCGGGGAGGTGGATAGGAGACGTAACTTC	CASSTGEVDRRRNF
TRBJ1-3	many	TRBV25-1	.	TGTGCCAGCAGTGGAACAGGGTACGGAAACACCATATATTTT	CASSGTGYGNTIYF
TRBJ1-2	.	TRBV25-1	.	TGTGCCAGCAGTGACCCCGGGACAACCAACTATGGCTACACCTTC	CASSDPGTTNYGYTF
TRBJ1-5	many	TRBV25-1	.	TGTGCCAGCAGTGAATTATTCGGCAGCCCCAATCAGCCCCAGCATTTT	CASSELFGSPNQPQHF
TRBJ1-1	few	TRBV7-9	TRBD1	TGTGCCAGCAGCCCTAAGACAGGGGCGGACACTGAAGCTTTCTTT	CASSPKTGADTEAFF
TRBJ2-5	few	TRBV9	.	TGTGCCAGCAGCGTAGCTTGTTCAAGGGCTCTAAAGACCCAGTACTTC	CASSVACSRALKTQYF
TRBJ1-1	many	TRBV25-1	TRBD1	TGTGCCAGCAGTGCCCCTACAGGGGGTACTGAAGCTTTCTTT	CASSAPTGGTEAFF
TRBJ1-6	.	TRBV19	.	TGTGCCAGTACCCGGGGACCCAGGGATTCACCCCTCCACTTT	CASTRGPRDSPLHF
TRBJ1-5	many	TRBV19	TRBD1	TGTGCCAGTTGGGGGACAGGGACCGGTCAGCCCCAGCATTTT	CASWGTGTGQPQHF
TRBJ2-2	few	TRBV24-1	.	TGTGCCACCAGTGACCCCGGGGAGTCGACCGGGGAGCTGTTTTTT	CATSDPGESTGELFF
TRBJ1-1	.	TRBV20-1	.	TGCAGTGCTCTACCCTGGGGGGGGAACACTGAAGCTTTCTTT	CSALPWGGNTEAFF
TRBJ1-4	.	TRBV7-8	TRBD1	TGTGCCAGCAGCTTAATCAGGACAGGGGGTGGAACTAATGAAAAACTGTTTTTT	CASSLIRTGGGTNEKLFF
TRBJ1-6	.	TRBV13	.	TGTGCCAGCAGCTTAGGATCCGACAGACATTCACCCCTCCACTTT	CASSLGSDRHSPLHF
TRBJ2-5	few	TRBV13	.	TGTGCCAGCAGTTACTCGGCGCAGGGAGCCCAAGAGACCCAGTACTTC	CASSYSAQGAQETQYF
TRBJ2-5	.	TRBV3-1	TRBD2	TGTGCCAGCAGCCATGAGCGGGGGGCCCAGTACTTC	CASSHERGAQYF
TRBJ1-2	many	TRBV7-9	.	TGTGCCAGCAGCTTATGGCAGGATGGCTACACCTTC	CASSLWQDGYTF